Listed below are T cell receptor beta chains from one sample, sequenced in a study of cytomegalovirus exposure and HLA in healthy donors. The data were produced by immunoSEQ multiplex PCR, yet TCRdb's version contains in-frame clones alone and is incomplete. The sample has 100,000 to 150,000 clones, around 80% seen once. The sample consisted of PBMCs. All receptors come from a woman aged 40 to 55 in good health and CMV-seronegative. Each CDR3 is given with its conserved first and last residue.

v_call cdr3_aa
TRBV5-4 CASSYTFSGGRGGNEKLFF
TRBV7-9 CASSPEAINEQFF
TRBV27 CASRHGTVVGLISSTGELFF
TRBV28 CASNERQGHEQYF
TRBV7-8 CASSPPGGAGQPQHF
TRBV11-2 CASSSPSGRVGAKNIQYF
TRBV10-2 CASSEVRRDGEQFF
TRBV19 CASSPPGSGGPGANVLTF
TRBV6-1 CASNTLSNQPQHF
TRBV5-1 CASSPGQGFTDTQYF
TRBV11-2 CASSLDAPSGTYEQYF
TRBV28 CASTLQGAEAFF
TRBV21-1 CASPFDRGPSEAFF
TRBV10-3 CAISGASGWTDTQYF
TRBV28 CASSLAGESYEQYF
TRBV28 CASRESTEAFF
TRBV28 CASSPINQGNTIYF
TRBV29-1 CSVAHLNTEAFF
TRBV5-6 CASSPGQGAYEQYF
TRBV18 CASSRATANSYNEQFF
TRBV6-6 CASTGPWTEEHGYTF
TRBV2 CASQTSGGYEQFF
TRBV18 CASSPRQGDPFSNIQYF
TRBV27 CASSPGGNTIYF
TRBV7-6 CASSLGTDYSNQPQHF
TRBV2 CASSSDRGQWNEQYF
TRBV7-9 CASSAQTGERDTQYF
TRBV19 CASSTTSGSYEQYF
TRBV29-1 CSAGVAGDSNQPQHF
TRBV10-2 CASRPLAGGTGELFF
TRBV5-4 CASSSGTTSYEQYF
TRBV19 CASSARAVMNTEAFF
TRBV6-5 CASNRQGGSSPLHF
TRBV30 CAWGGLSGANVLTF
TRBV27 CASSSGQGGDYEQYF
TRBV10-1 CATGDREYEQYF
TRBV7-3 CASSYGANVLTF
TRBV6-5 CASSREAGGMYEQFF
TRBV19 CASSIGGTSYEQYF
TRBV20-1 CSARASETQYF
TRBV5-6 CASSLVGRGADTQYF
TRBV16 CASSQSGTGFVEQYF
TRBV2 CASSETVYNEQFF
TRBV2 CASWGTGSYEQYF
TRBV28 CASSLLFYEQYF